Below are 8 T cell receptor beta chains sequenced from a single sample in a study of beta chain features in type 1 diabetes. Sequencing targeted expressed TCRB transcripts, as all isolated RNA had been reverse transcribed. The repertoire was sequenced with immunoSEQ multiplex PCR; TCRdb's copy has only in-frame clones and lacks some. The repertoire holds some 410,000 clones, with over 9.5% as singletons. The sequenced sample was naive CD4+ T cells from blood. Every receptor here comes from a woman younger than 30 in good health.

This clone has a count of ten or more. The chain carries TRBV15 and TRBJ2-3; a possible D gene is TRBD2 (5 bases). From germline, CDR1 is LNHNV and CDR2 YYDKDF (reference sequence). This CDR3 has 13 residues. V was shortened by 5 bases and J by 5 bases, with 11 bases between the two germline ends. CDR3 nucleotides: TGTGCCACCAGCCTAGCTCGGAAAGATACGCAGTATTTT. Protein sequence: CATSLARKDTQYF.

This clone has just a few counts. CDR3 in DNA: TGTGCCAGCAGCCAAGTAATGGGTCCTCAGTACGTC. This sequence encodes CASSQVMGPQYV. The chain combines TRBV14 with TRBJ2-7; D is ambiguous. CDR1 SGHDN and CDR2 FVKESK come from the germline V gene. The germline V and J ends were trimmed by 1 base and 10 bases, with 11 bases remaining between them. The CDR3 has 12 residues.

This chain connects TRBV7-9 to TRBJ2-1, with TRBD2 matching over 10 bases. Germline loops: CDR1 SEHNR, CDR2 FQNEAQ (reference sequence). Unmatched junction bases numbered 3, after V lost 6 bases and J lost 4 bases. CDR3 size: 14 residues. The DNA for the CDR3 is TGTGCCAGCAGGGTAGCGGGGGGTTACAATGAGCAGTTCTTC. Translated: CASRVAGGYNEQFF. Full variable domain (missing parts from reference TRBV7-9 and TRBJ2-1): DTGVSQNPRHKITKRGQNVTFRCDPISEHNRLYWYRQTLGQGPEFLTYFQNEAQLEKSRLLSDRFSAERPKGSFSTLEIQRTEQGDSAMYLCASRVAGGYNEQFFGPGTRLTVL.

The gene calls are TRBV4-2 and TRBJ2-3; D is undetermined. The germline gives CDR1 LGHNA, CDR2 YNFKEQ. V lost 4 bases and J lost 6, with 11 bases in between. This CDR3 is 13 amino acids long. CDR3 sequence (DNA): TGTGCCAGCAGCCCGAACCGCGTGGATACGCAGTATTTT. Amino acids: CASSPNRVDTQYF.

V usage is TRBV7-2 and J usage is TRBJ2-1; no definite D call. This CDR3 is built from 16 residues. Germline V gene data show CDR1 as SGHTA and CDR2 as FQGNSA. V shed 8 bases and J shed 0 bases, with 17 bases lying between them. CDR3 in amino acids: CASRRAPSSSYNEQFF. CDR3 in DNA: TGTGCCAGCCGTAGGGCCCCCTCAAGCTCCTACAATGAGCAGTTCTTC. Supplemented by reference TRBV7-2 and TRBJ2-1, the full variable domain reads GAGVSQSPSNKVTEKGKDVELRCDPISGHTALYWYRQSLGQGLEFLIYFQGNSAPDKSGLPSDRFSAERTGGSVSTLTIQRTQQEDSAVYLCASRRAPSSSYNEQFFGPGTRLTVL.

The table lists this clone with a few counts. This chain joins TRBV4-3 and TRBJ2-4; possibly TRBD2 for D (6 bases). The CDR3 covers 17 residues. CDR1 LGHNA and CDR2 YSLEER come from the germline V gene. V gave up 0 bases and J gave up 9 bases, with 21 bases separating them. CDR3 bases: TGCGCCAGCAGCCAAGATCCTCGGGGGAAGATGGAGAGCATTCAGTACTTC. Its translation: CASSQDPRGKMESIQYF.

This clone has only a few counts. Other DNA sequences in this sample translate to the same CDR3. The chain has TRBV9 and TRBJ2-5, with D tentatively TRBD2 (5 bases). V lost 0 bases and J lost 1, with 7 bases in between. The CDR3 runs 14 residues. Germline loops: CDR1 SGDLS, CDR2 YYNGEE. CDR3 sequence: CASSVGGPQETQYF. The CDR3 DNA follows: TGTGCCAGCAGCGTAGGAGGGCCCCAAGAGACCCAGTACTTC.

This clone was counted between two and nine times. V and J are TRBV9 and TRBJ1-2, with 10 bases that match TRBD1. There are 17 residues in the CDR3. CDR1 and CDR2 (germline): SGDLS, YYNGEE. V lost 4 bases to trimming and J lost 3 bases; unmatched junction nucleotides: 12. CDR3 in DNA: TGTGCCAGCAGCCCCGGACAGGGGGGTATTAGGGACTATGGCTACACCTTC. Translated, it gives CASSPGQGGIRDYGYTF.